Presented here are 32 T cell receptor beta chains from one specimen sequenced in a study of blood T cell repertoires in COVID-19. The assay was immunoSEQ multiplex PCR, and TCRdb's table has in-frame clones only and misses some. The table has under 50,000 clones, over 85% seen once; the top ten hold 0.9% to 1.1%. The sample comprised peripheral blood. The receptors shown here come from a man in his 60s with COVID-19, enrolled during active disease.

The genes are TRBV13 and TRBJ2-2, with D unresolved. CDR3 length: 14 amino acids. The ends were cut back, 3 bases at V and 3 bases at J, with 8 bases in the middle. Germline-derived CDR1 and CDR2 are PRHDT and FYEKMQ (reference sequence). CDR3 region: CASSFRSYTGELFF. CDR3 sequence (DNA): TGTGCCAGCAGCTTTCGCAGTTACACCGGGGAGCTGTTTTTT.

The V gene is TRBV28, the J gene TRBJ1-3, with D hard to call. Germline V lookup: CDR1 MDHEN, CDR2 SYDVKM. This CDR3 has 16 residues. V was shortened by 3 bases and J by 2 bases, with 14 bases between the two germline ends. The CDR3 sequence: CASSLAGVGTGNTIYF. Written as DNA, the CDR3 is TGTGCCAGCAGTTTGGCCGGGGTGGGAACTGGAAACACCATATATTTT.

Only one count was recorded for this clone. V is TRBV7-2 and J is TRBJ2-7, with 7 bases matching TRBD2. V lost 0 bases and J lost 4; bases outside the gene matches: 3. The CDR3 is made up of 14 amino acids. Germline values: CDR1 SGHTA, CDR2 FQGNSA. Written as DNA, the CDR3 is TGTGCCAGCAGCTTAGCGGGAGGGCCGTACGAGCAGTACTTC. As protein: CASSLAGGPYEQYF.

The chain combines TRBV28 with TRBJ1-1; D not certain. The CDR3 is 11 amino acids. Between the trimmed V and J ends, which lost 8 bases and 5 bases, there was a span of 9 bases. Germline lookup yields CDR1 MDHEN and CDR2 SYDVKM. The CDR3 protein is CASLRQTEAFF. The CDR3 region has the DNA TGTGCCAGCCTGCGGCAAACTGAAGCTTTCTTT.

The rearrangement uses TRBV28 and TRBJ1-2; maybe TRBD1 (6 bases). V was trimmed by 3 bases and J by 3 bases, leaving 14 bases between them. This CDR3 spans 15 amino acids. Germline V gene lookup returns CDR1 MDHEN and CDR2 SYDVKM. The CDR3 region has the DNA TGTGCCAGCAGTTTCTACAGGGTTACGGACTATGGCTACACCTTC. Its protein product is CASSFYRVTDYGYTF.

The chain has TRBV18 and TRBJ1-4; perhaps TRBD1 as D (5 bases). Germline loops: CDR1 KGHSH, CDR2 LQKENI. V lost 3 bases, J lost 0 bases, and 11 bases lay in between. The CDR3 is 16 amino acids. CDR3 sequence: CASSPSDIATNEKLFF. The CDR3 nucleotides are TGTGCCAGCTCACCTTCGGACATTGCAACTAATGAAAAACTGTTTTTT.

This sequence joins TRBV5-1 and TRBJ2-7; TRBD1 agrees at 10 bases. J gave up 2 bases and V 4 bases, and 3 bases lay outside the gene matches. The CDR3 consists of 14 residues. CDR1 is SGHRS and CDR2 is YFSETQ in the germline V gene. CDR3: CASSRDRGTYEQYF. In DNA, the CDR3 is TGCGCCAGCAGCCGGGACAGGGGTACCTACGAGCAGTACTTC.

This chain links TRBV7-2 with TRBJ2-1; D possibly corresponds to TRBD2 (6 bases). Trimming stripped 6 bases from V and 6 bases from J, with 15 bases between. This CDR3 is built from 14 residues. Germline V gene sequence: CDR1 SGHTA, CDR2 FQGNSA. The CDR3 nucleotides are TGTGCCAGCAGGCCCTTACGGGGAGGCAATGAGCAGTTCTTC. This sequence encodes CASRPLRGGNEQFF.

In this sample, this clone turned up once. The sample contains more than one DNA sequence encoding this CDR3. This chain connects TRBV28 to TRBJ1-2; 10 nucleotides agree with TRBD1. The junction had 6 bases not matched to a gene; V was cut back by 6 bases and J by 8 bases. The CDR3 spans 13 residues. The germline V gene has CDR1 MDHEN and CDR2 SYDVKM. CDR3 coding DNA: TGTGCCAGCAGGAGACAGGGGGCGCGAGGCTACACCTTC. Its translation: CASRRQGARGYTF.

The chain links TRBV6-6 to TRBJ2-1, with 7 bases matching TRBD2. V was pared by 5 bases and J by 8 bases, with 12 bases of the junction left unmatched. Germline CDR1 reads MNHNY; CDR2 reads SVGAGI (reference sequence). The CDR3 is 15 amino acids. The CDR3 sequence: CASSPFAGAGYEQFF. The CDR3 DNA follows: TGTGCCAGCAGTCCATTCGCGGGAGCGGGCTATGAGCAGTTCTTC.

The chain employs TRBV5-4 and TRBJ2-7, with D tentatively TRBD2 (5 bases). Between the trimmed V and J ends, which lost 2 bases and 7 bases, there was a span of 16 bases. The CDR3 spans 14 residues. Germline CDR1 reads SGHNT; CDR2 reads YYREEE (reference sequence). The CDR3 spells CASSFSLGSREQYF. DNA of the CDR3: TGTGCCAGCAGCTTTTCACTAGGAAGTCGAGAGCAGTACTTC. The full variable domain, with the rest looked up from reference TRBV5-4 and TRBJ2-7, is ETGVTQSPTHLIKTRGQQVTLRCSSQSGHNTVSWYQQALGQGPQFIFQYYREEENGRGNFPPRFSGLQFPNYSSELNVNALELDDSALYLCASSFSLGSREQYFGPGTRLTVT.

V and J are TRBV5-4 and TRBJ1-1; possible D gene TRBD1, 5 bases. V lost 3 bases and J 1 base, leaving 13 bases between the germline ends. Germline CDR1 reads SGHNT; CDR2 reads YYREEE (reference sequence). The CDR3 consists of 15 residues. CDR3 loop: CASSSVGHSNTEAFF. The CDR3 region has the DNA TGTGCCAGCAGCTCGGTTGGACACTCGAACACTGAAGCTTTCTTT.

The V and J genes are TRBV1 and TRBJ2-5; TRBD2 is the table's D call, not checked against the DNA. TRBV1 is reported as a pseudogene. There are 16 residues in the CDR3. The CDR3 coding sequence is TGCACCAGCAGCCCTACTCGCGGGGGACAACAAGAGACCCAGTACTTC. Protein: CTSSPTRGGQQETQYF.

The chain joins TRBV7-2 to TRBJ1-2; 7 bases are a match to TRBD1. The V segment lost 3 bases and the J segment 8 bases; nucleotides outside the gene matches: 6. The germline gives CDR1 SGHTA, CDR2 FQGNSA. The CDR3 is made up of 13 amino acids. The CDR3 region has the DNA TGTGCCAGCAGCTTGGAGGGGGCCCGGGGCTACACCTTC. This codes for CASSLEGARGYTF.

The chain is built from TRBV5-4 and TRBJ2-7; 14 bases are shared with TRBD2. The CDR3 is made up of 15 amino acids. J gave up 6 bases and V 4 bases, and 6 bases lay outside the gene matches. CDR1 SGHNT and CDR2 YYREEE come from the germline V gene (reference sequence). The CDR3 DNA is TGTGCCAGCAGCCGAGGACTAGCGGGAGGCAGCGAGCAGTACTTC. It encodes CASSRGLAGGSEQYF.

The rearrangement links TRBV3-1 (or the pseudogene TRBV3-2) to TRBJ2-4; D is possibly TRBD2 (6 bases). Trimming took off 4 bases at V and 0 bases at J, with 10 bases between the two ends. The CDR3 is made up of 15 amino acids. Looked up from germline, CDR1 is LGHDT and CDR2 is YNNKEL (reference sequence). The CDR3 region has the DNA TGTGCCAGCAGCCGGGACTCCATAGCCAAAAACATTCAGTACTTC. Translation: CASSRDSIAKNIQYF.

The gene calls are TRBV7-8 and TRBJ2-5; the D gene is possibly TRBD1 (6 bases). This CDR3 has 15 residues. Trimming took off 1 base at V and 4 bases at J, with 13 bases between the two ends. Germline CDR1 SGHVS, CDR2 FQNEAQ. CDR3 sequence (DNA): TGTGCCAGCAGCTTAGTTTTGAGAGGGGGAGAGACCCAGTACTTC. Translation: CASSLVLRGGETQYF.

The rearrangement joins TRBV4-1 to TRBJ2-2; 10 nucleotides match TRBD2. The trim removed 4 bases at V and 4 bases at J, leaving 3 bases unmatched. CDR3 length equals 15 residues. Looked up from germline, CDR1 is MGHRA and CDR2 is YSYEKL. CDR3 protein: CASSLAGGRTGELFF. The CDR3 coding sequence is TGCGCCAGCAGCCTAGCGGGGGGTCGCACCGGGGAGCTGTTTTTT.

V gene TRBV6-5 combines with J gene TRBJ1-1; no clear D. The V and J ends lost 4 bases and 0 bases respectively, with 6 bases between them. The CDR3 has 13 residues. Germline V gene lookup returns CDR1 MNHEY and CDR2 SVGAGI. In DNA form, the CDR3 reads TGTGCCAGCAGTTCGCTATTGAACACTGAAGCTTTCTTT. It codes for CASSSLLNTEAFF.

This rearrangement joins TRBV3-1 (or the pseudogene TRBV3-2) to TRBJ1-2, with a weak D call TRBD1 (5 bases). This CDR3 contains 15 residues. CDR1 is LGHDT and CDR2 is YNNKEL in the germline V gene (reference sequence). With 1 base removed from V and 2 bases from J, the gap between germline ends came to 11 bases. CDR3: CASSQGGVFNYGYTF. CDR3 nucleotides: TGTGCCAGCAGCCAAGGGGGCGTGTTCAACTATGGCTACACCTTC.

V gene TRBV5-1 combines with J gene TRBJ2-2; 9 positions agree with TRBD1. Losses at the gene ends were 3 bases for V and 3 bases for J; bases not matched to a gene: 3. Germline V gene data show CDR1 as SGHRS and CDR2 as YFSETQ. The CDR3 has 15 amino acids. The CDR3 DNA reads TGCGCCAGCAGCTGGAGACAGGGGGACACCGGGGAGCTGTTTTTT. Protein product: CASSWRQGDTGELFF.

The table lists this clone with a few counts. A read error is likely, as this CDR3 ends without the conserved phenylalanine or tryptophan. The DNA is left out, because the CDR3 cannot be placed on it with certainty; the CDR3 is given as TCRdb lists it. The chain recombines TRBV29-1 with TRBJ1-2. The CDR3 spans 11 amino acids, including both terminal residues. The germline V gene encodes CDR1 SQVTM and CDR2 ANQGSEA. The CDR3 region is CSVREGSYYSG.

V usage is TRBV10-3 and J usage is TRBJ2-2, with TRBD2 matching over 11 bases. Looked up from germline, CDR1 is ENHRY and CDR2 is SYGVKD. J gave up 4 bases and V 3 bases, and 13 bases lay outside the gene matches. This CDR3 has 19 amino acids. The CDR3 coding sequence is TGTGCCATCAGTGACCCAGGTAGCGGGAGGGCCTGGGGCACCGGGGAGCTGTTTTTT. Its protein is CAISDPGSGRAWGTGELFF.

The J gene is TRBJ1-6, the V gene TRBV6-5; possible D gene TRBD1, 5 bases. Trimming stripped 8 bases from V and 7 bases from J, with 18 bases between. Germline V gene sequence: CDR1 MNHEY, CDR2 SVGAGI. CDR3 length: 15 residues. The chain's CDR3 is CASYSGLGGNSPLHF. CDR3 DNA sequence: TGTGCCAGCTACTCAGGGTTGGGGGGGAATTCACCCCTCCACTTT.

In this sample, this clone turned up once. V gene TRBV27 combines with J gene TRBJ2-1; a possible D gene is TRBD1 (6 bases). The V gene lost 3 bases and the J gene lost 3 bases, with 12 bases spanning the gap. CDR3 length: 15 amino acids. Germline V gene data show CDR1 as MNHEY and CDR2 as SMNVEV (reference sequence). The CDR3 DNA reads as TGTGCCAGCAGTTTTTCAGGGGATGGCTACAATGAGCAGTTCTTC. This gives the protein CASSFSGDGYNEQFF.

This clone was seen once. The rearrangement joins TRBV5-4 to TRBJ1-4; 7 nucleotides match TRBD1. J lost 8 bases, V lost 2 bases, and 9 bases had no gene match. Looked up from germline, CDR1 is SGHNT and CDR2 is YYREEE (reference sequence). The CDR3 covers 15 residues. The CDR3 DNA is TGTGCCAGCAGCTTCGACACAGGGGAGCAGGAAAAACTGTTTTTT. Protein sequence: CASSFDTGEQEKLFF. The full variable domain, completed using reference TRBV5-4 and TRBJ1-4, is ETGVTQSPTHLIKTRGQQVTLRCSSQSGHNTVSWYQQALGQGPQFIFQYYREEENGRGNFPPRFSGLQFPNYSSELNVNALELDDSALYLCASSFDTGEQEKLFFGSGTQLSVL.

This clone was seen a handful of times. The chain combines TRBV5-1 with TRBJ1-1; 8 bases match TRBD1. Germline V lookup: CDR1 SGHRS, CDR2 YFSETQ. The CDR3 is 14 amino acids. J lost 1 base, V lost 3 bases, and 2 bases had no gene match. CDR3 coding DNA: TGCGCCAGCAGCTATGGACAGGGGAACACTGAAGCTTTCTTT. Translated, it gives CASSYGQGNTEAFF.

The gene calls are TRBV29-1 and TRBJ2-1; TRBD2 matches at 14 bases. Per germline, CDR1 SQVTM and CDR2 ANQGSEA. The CDR3 loop spans 15 amino acids. V was pared by 3 bases and J by 7 bases, with 5 bases of the junction left unmatched. CDR3 region: CSVDPRLAGGNEQFF. The CDR3 DNA follows: TGCAGCGTTGACCCTCGACTAGCGGGAGGGAATGAGCAGTTCTTC.

V usage is TRBV12-3 or TRBV12-4 and J usage is TRBJ2-1; 12 nucleotides align to TRBD2. The CDR3 spans 13 residues. V lost 5 bases to trimming and J lost 9 bases; unmatched junction nucleotides: 2. The CDR3 DNA sequence: TGTGCCAGCAGTCGACTAGCGGGGGCTGAGCAGTTCTTC. Its protein is CASSRLAGAEQFF.

The table lists this clone with a count of one. The chain joins TRBV19 to TRBJ2-3; weak D call: TRBD1 (6 bases). The CDR3 contains 15 residues. V was pared by 4 bases and J by 0 bases, with 11 bases between. The V gene's germline CDR1 is LNHDA and CDR2 SQIVND (reference sequence). The DNA of the CDR3 is TGTGCCAGTAGTACGACAGGTTCTAGCACAGATACGCAGTATTTT. This codes for CASSTTGSSTDTQYF.

The J gene is TRBJ1-1, the V gene TRBV9, with unresolved D. Looked up from germline, CDR1 is SGDLS and CDR2 is YYNGEE. The CDR3 consists of 14 residues. V lost 1 base, J lost 4 bases, and 11 bases lay in between. CDR3 sequence (DNA): TGTGCCAGCAGCGTACCCCCGGAGGGCACTGAAGCTTTCTTT. The encoded protein is CASSVPPEGTEAFF.

The chain employs TRBV11-2 and TRBJ1-2, with 7 nucleotides matching TRBD1. V lost 4 bases and J lost 8; bases outside the gene matches: 10. Per germline, CDR1 SGHAT and CDR2 FQNNGV. The CDR3 has 14 amino acids. This CDR3 reads CASSSVTGIGGYTF. CDR3 nucleotide sequence: TGTGCCAGCAGCTCCGTGACAGGGATTGGCGGCTACACCTTC.